One and the same sample provided the 5 T cell receptor beta chains below, sequenced in a study of T cell responses to AZD1222 COVID-19 vaccine (dated by TCRdb to the early 2020s). The sample's time point, from its label and the paper: baseline before first vaccination. Libraries were made using the immunoSEQ multiplex PCR assay. Held by TCRdb, this immuneACCESS table contains in-frame sequences only and omits some clones. Under half of the omission traces to an unresolved V gene where checked; the cause of the rest is unknown. The sample table records over 120,000 clones. 2.2% of the sample goes to the ten largest clones. The sequenced sample consisted of peripheral blood. These receptors came from an adult in good health.

The CDR3 bases are TGTGCCTCCCAAGCGCGACTGTTAAACTCACCCCTCCACTTT. Protein product: CASQARLLNSPLHF. The chain joins TRBV2 to TRBJ1-6; D call uncertain. V gave up 11 bases and J gave up 10 bases, with 21 bases separating them. Germline loops: CDR1 SNHLY, CDR2 FYNNEI. This CDR3 contains 14 residues.

The chain couples TRBV19 to TRBJ2-5; 10 nucleotides align to TRBD1. Germline V CDR1 and CDR2: LNHDA, SQIVND (reference sequence). The junction had 3 bases not matched to a gene; V was cut back by 3 bases and J by 5 bases. The CDR3 length is 14 residues. CDR3 in amino acids: CASSIEDRGETQYF. CDR3 bases: TGTGCCAGTAGTATCGAGGACAGGGGGGAGACCCAGTACTTC.

The chain employs TRBV9 and TRBJ2-1, with 7 bases that match TRBD1. The V and J ends lost 0 bases and 6 bases, in that order; junction bases with no gene match: 6. The V gene's germline CDR1 is SGDLS and CDR2 YYNGEE. The length of the CDR3 is 15 residues. The CDR3 nucleotides are TGTGCCAGCAGCGTAGAAGGGGGCCGAGGCAATGAGCAGTTCTTC. Its translation: CASSVEGGRGNEQFF.

CDR3 protein: CASSPPGQLNTEAFF. The CDR3 bases are TGTGCCAGCTCACCTCCGGGACAGCTAAACACTGAAGCTTTCTTT. The chain is built from TRBV18 and TRBJ1-1; 7 nucleotides line up with TRBD1. Trimming at V came to 3 bases and at J to 2 bases, leaving 6 bases not matched to a gene. Germline V gene sequence: CDR1 KGHSH, CDR2 LQKENI. The CDR3 has 15 residues.

CDR3 in DNA: TGTGCCAGCAGCTTAGGGGACAGGGTGTCAGCAGATACGCAGTATTTT. This translates into CASSLGDRVSADTQYF. The chain links TRBV7-2 to TRBJ2-3; 9 bases match TRBD1. V gave up 1 base and J gave up 4 bases; unmatched junction bases: 6. Germline CDR1 reads SGHTA; CDR2 reads FQGNSA. The CDR3 covers 16 residues. The whole variable domain, remainder taken from reference TRBV7-2 and TRBJ2-3, is GAGVSQSPSNKVTEKGKDVELRCDPISGHTALYWYRQSLGQGLEFLIYFQGNSAPDKSGLPSDRFSAERTGGSVSTLTIQRTQQEDSAVYLCASSLGDRVSADTQYFGPGTRLTVL.